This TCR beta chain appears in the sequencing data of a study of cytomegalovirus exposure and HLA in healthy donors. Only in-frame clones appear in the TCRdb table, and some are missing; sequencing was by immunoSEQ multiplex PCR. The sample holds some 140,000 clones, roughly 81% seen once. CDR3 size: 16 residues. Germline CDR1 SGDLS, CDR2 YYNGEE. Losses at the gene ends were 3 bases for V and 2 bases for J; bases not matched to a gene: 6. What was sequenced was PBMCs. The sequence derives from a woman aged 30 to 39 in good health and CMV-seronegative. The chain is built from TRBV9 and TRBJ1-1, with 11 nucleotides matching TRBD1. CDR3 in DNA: TGTGCCAGCAGCGAGGGACAGGGGGTAGGAAACACTGAAGCTTTCTTT. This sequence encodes CASSEGQGVGNTEAFF.